The rows below give T cell receptor beta chains drawn from one sample of a study of blood T cell repertoires in COVID-19. The repertoire was sequenced with immunoSEQ multiplex PCR; TCRdb's copy has only in-frame clones and lacks some. This table has approximately 240,000 clones, nearly 85% appearing once. Sequences were obtained from peripheral blood. The source of these receptors is a woman aged 25-40 years with COVID-19, enrolled during active disease. Both conserved end residues are part of each CDR3. D genes are given only for firm matches. Some rows mark clone size as missing; the rest say once, few, many or name a class of expanded clone.

CDR3nt: TGTGCCAGCTCCCCCGAGGGAGGTGGTGGCTACACCTTC
CDR3aa: CASSPEGGGGYTF
abundance: .
v_gene: TRBV18
d_gene: .
j_gene: TRBJ1-2

CDR3nt: TGTGCCAGCAGCTCTGGACAGACCTACGAGCAGTACTTC
CDR3aa: CASSSGQTYEQYF
abundance: .
v_gene: TRBV5-4
d_gene: .
j_gene: TRBJ2-7

CDR3nt: TGTGCCAGCGTCGTCAGCGGCTACAATGAGCAGTTCTTC
CDR3aa: CASVVSGYNEQFF
abundance: .
v_gene: TRBV13
d_gene: .
j_gene: TRBJ2-1

CDR3nt: TGTGCTAGTGGTCTTGGGACAGGGGGGGGCAATGAGCAGTTCTTC
CDR3aa: CASGLGTGGGNEQFF
abundance: .
v_gene: TRBV12-5
d_gene: TRBD1
j_gene: TRBJ2-1

CDR3nt: TGTGCCAGCAGCCAAGGGGGGCCTAGCACCTCCTACGAGCAGTACTTC
CDR3aa: CASSQGGPSTSYEQYF
abundance: .
v_gene: TRBV14
d_gene: .
j_gene: TRBJ2-7

CDR3nt: TGTGCCAGCAGTACAGGGGCCGGTACTGAAGCTTTCTTT
CDR3aa: CASSTGAGTEAFF
abundance: .
v_gene: TRBV2
d_gene: TRBD1
j_gene: TRBJ1-1

CDR3nt: TGTGCCAGCAGCGAGGGTATGGGTCGAGAGACCCAGTACTTC
CDR3aa: CASSEGMGRETQYF
abundance: .
v_gene: TRBV2
d_gene: .
j_gene: TRBJ2-5

CDR3nt: TGTGCCAGCAGCTTACAGGGACAGCCCCAGCATTTT
CDR3aa: CASSLQGQPQHF
abundance: once
v_gene: TRBV28
d_gene: .
j_gene: TRBJ1-5

CDR3nt: TGTGCCAGCAGCTTCCTAGCGGGGGGCCAAGAGACCCAGTACTTC
CDR3aa: CASSFLAGGQETQYF
abundance: few
v_gene: TRBV7-9
d_gene: TRBD2
j_gene: TRBJ2-5

CDR3nt: TGTGCCAGCAGCCTAGGGGGGGGGACTAGGAATTCACCCCTCCACTTT
CDR3aa: CASSLGGGTRNSPLHF
abundance: .
v_gene: TRBV5-4
d_gene: .
j_gene: TRBJ1-6

CDR3nt: TGTGCCAGCAGTAGAGATCCGGGGACTAGCGGCACAGATACGCAGTATTTT
CDR3aa: CASSRDPGTSGTDTQYF
abundance: .
v_gene: TRBV3-1/TRBV3-2
d_gene: TRBD2
j_gene: TRBJ2-3

CDR3nt: TGTGCCAGTAGTATAAATAGGGAGTCGCATGAAGCTTTCTTT
CDR3aa: CASSINRESHEAFF
abundance: .
v_gene: TRBV19
d_gene: .
j_gene: TRBJ1-1

CDR3nt: TGTGCCAGCAGCAGGAACGACCCTTCAGGGTCTGGCTACACCTTC
CDR3aa: CASSRNDPSGSGYTF
abundance: .
v_gene: TRBV3-1/TRBV3-2
d_gene: .
j_gene: TRBJ1-2

CDR3nt: TGTGCCAGCAGCTTAGCCCACAGCTCCTACGAGCAGTACTTC
CDR3aa: CASSLAHSSYEQYF
abundance: .
v_gene: TRBV7-2
d_gene: .
j_gene: TRBJ2-7

CDR3nt: TGTGCCAGCAGTCGATGGGGGGGGGCCCACGAGACCCAGTACTTC
CDR3aa: CASSRWGGAHETQYF
abundance: .
v_gene: TRBV2
d_gene: .
j_gene: TRBJ2-5

CDR3nt: TGTGCCAGCAGCCAGACAGGAGCGGGAGGGCCCAATGAGCAGTTCTTC
CDR3aa: CASSQTGAGGPNEQFF
abundance: .
v_gene: TRBV7-2
d_gene: TRBD2
j_gene: TRBJ2-1

CDR3nt: TGTGCCAGCAGCTTGGGCGGGACAGCTACCTACGAGCAGTACTTC
CDR3aa: CASSLGGTATYEQYF
abundance: many
v_gene: TRBV7-9
d_gene: .
j_gene: TRBJ2-7

CDR3nt: TGTGCCACCAGCAGAGATGGGTTAAGGGGCGGTGAAAAACTGTTTTTT
CDR3aa: CATSRDGLRGGEKLFF
abundance: .
v_gene: TRBV15
d_gene: .
j_gene: TRBJ1-4

CDR3nt: TGTGCCAGCAGCTTGACAGGGGCGAATCAGCCCCAGCATTTT
CDR3aa: CASSLTGANQPQHF
abundance: .
v_gene: TRBV7-2
d_gene: TRBD1
j_gene: TRBJ1-5

CDR3nt: TGTGCCAGCAGCTTAATGTCCGGGACAGGGACCTACGAGCAGTACTTC
CDR3aa: CASSLMSGTGTYEQYF
abundance: .
v_gene: TRBV11-1
d_gene: TRBD1
j_gene: TRBJ2-7

CDR3nt: TGTGCCAGCAGTGAGAACAGATCTTATGGCTACACCTTC
CDR3aa: CASSENRSYGYTF
abundance: .
v_gene: TRBV6-1
d_gene: .
j_gene: TRBJ1-2

CDR3nt: TGTGCCAGCAGCGACAGGGGACGCGAAAAACTGTTTTTT
CDR3aa: CASSDRGREKLFF
abundance: .
v_gene: TRBV25-1
d_gene: TRBD1
j_gene: TRBJ1-4

CDR3nt: TGCGCCAGCAGCTTGCAAGGAGGGCAACCCAACACCGGGGAGCTGTTTTTT
CDR3aa: CASSLQGGQPNTGELFF
abundance: .
v_gene: TRBV5-1
d_gene: .
j_gene: TRBJ2-2

CDR3nt: TGTGCCAGCAGCCCTAGATCGGGAGGAGGGACAGATACGCAGTATTTT
CDR3aa: CASSPRSGGGTDTQYF
abundance: .
v_gene: TRBV7-2
d_gene: TRBD2
j_gene: TRBJ2-3

CDR3nt: TGCGCCAGCAGCCTTGGACTAGCGGCCTCCTACGAGCAGTACTTC
CDR3aa: CASSLGLAASYEQYF
abundance: .
v_gene: TRBV4-3
d_gene: TRBD2
j_gene: TRBJ2-7

CDR3nt: TGTGCCAGCAGCTATTACGGGATGAGGAACACTGAAGCTTTCTTT
CDR3aa: CASSYYGMRNTEAFF
abundance: once
v_gene: TRBV7-2
d_gene: .
j_gene: TRBJ1-1

CDR3nt: TGCGCCAGCAGCTTGGACCCAGCGGGGATCTACGAGCAGTACTTC
CDR3aa: CASSLDPAGIYEQYF
abundance: few
v_gene: TRBV5-1
d_gene: TRBD2
j_gene: TRBJ2-7

CDR3nt: TGTGCCAGCAGTGCCGACGCGGCGGGCGAGCAGTTCTTC
CDR3aa: CASSADAAGEQFF
abundance: .
v_gene: TRBV2
d_gene: .
j_gene: TRBJ2-1

CDR3nt: TGTGCCAGCTCACTCGGGACACGGAACACTGAAGCTTTCTTT
CDR3aa: CASSLGTRNTEAFF
abundance: .
v_gene: TRBV18
d_gene: .
j_gene: TRBJ1-1

CDR3nt: TGTGCCAGCAGTTTGGGGACAGGGTCGAATCAGCCCCAGCATTTT
CDR3aa: CASSLGTGSNQPQHF
abundance: .
v_gene: TRBV28
d_gene: TRBD1
j_gene: TRBJ1-5

CDR3nt: TGTGCCAGCAACGGCTTCAGGTCCTCCAATCAGCCCCAGCATTTT
CDR3aa: CASNGFRSSNQPQHF
abundance: .
v_gene: TRBV6-5
d_gene: .
j_gene: TRBJ1-5

CDR3nt: TGCGCCAGCGGAGTGCAGGGGACGAACACTGAAGCTTTCTTT
CDR3aa: CASGVQGTNTEAFF
abundance: .
v_gene: TRBV5-1
d_gene: .
j_gene: TRBJ1-1

CDR3nt: TGTGCCAGCAGCCAAGTGGGGCACAACACTGAAGCTTTCTTT
CDR3aa: CASSQVGHNTEAFF
abundance: once
v_gene: TRBV3-1/TRBV3-2
d_gene: .
j_gene: TRBJ1-1

CDR3nt: TGTGCCAGCAGTTACTCTGGGGGCGGTGATCAGCCCCAGCATTTT
CDR3aa: CASSYSGGGDQPQHF
abundance: .
v_gene: TRBV6-5
d_gene: .
j_gene: TRBJ1-5

CDR3nt: TGTGCCAGGAACAGGGAAAGCAATCAGCCCCAGCATTTT
CDR3aa: CARNRESNQPQHF
abundance: few
v_gene: TRBV21-1
d_gene: .
j_gene: TRBJ1-5

CDR3nt: TGTGCCTGGACCCCCGGGACAAGCGAAAAACTGTTTTTT
CDR3aa: CAWTPGTSEKLFF
abundance: .
v_gene: TRBV30
d_gene: .
j_gene: TRBJ1-4

CDR3nt: TGTGCCAGCAGCTCCCAGAACACTGAAGCTTTCTTT
CDR3aa: CASSSQNTEAFF
abundance: .
v_gene: TRBV3-1/TRBV3-2
d_gene: .
j_gene: TRBJ1-1

CDR3nt: TGTGCCAGTAGTATAGAAGAGGGGACAGGGAAGGAGACCCAGTACTTC
CDR3aa: CASSIEEGTGKETQYF
abundance: .
v_gene: TRBV19
d_gene: TRBD1
j_gene: TRBJ2-5

CDR3nt: TGTGCCAGCAGCCTGAAAGGGGGGGGCGGTTTCGAAAAACTGTTTTTT
CDR3aa: CASSLKGGGGFEKLFF
abundance: .
v_gene: TRBV14
d_gene: .
j_gene: TRBJ1-4

CDR3nt: TGTGCCAGCAGCTTGGGGCCGACGGGGGTAGAGACCCAGTACTTC
CDR3aa: CASSLGPTGVETQYF
abundance: .
v_gene: TRBV5-6
d_gene: .
j_gene: TRBJ2-5

CDR3nt: TGTGCCAGCAGTCCCCCGGGGGGGAGGACTGAAGCTTTCTTT
CDR3aa: CASSPPGGRTEAFF
abundance: .
v_gene: TRBV28
d_gene: .
j_gene: TRBJ1-1

CDR3nt: TGTGCCACCCGGACATCCTATAATTCACCCCTCCACTTT
CDR3aa: CATRTSYNSPLHF
abundance: .
v_gene: TRBV15
d_gene: .
j_gene: TRBJ1-6

CDR3nt: TGTGCCAGCAGCCTTAGCGGGCAAGAGACCCAGTACTTC
CDR3aa: CASSLSGQETQYF
abundance: once
v_gene: TRBV3-1/TRBV3-2
d_gene: TRBD2
j_gene: TRBJ2-5

CDR3nt: TGTGCCAGCAGCCAAGCGGGCTTAAGCTACGAGCAGTACTTC
CDR3aa: CASSQAGLSYEQYF
abundance: .
v_gene: TRBV11-3
d_gene: .
j_gene: TRBJ2-7

CDR3nt: TGTGCCAGCAGCTCCGAAGGGGGACTAGTATGGACCGGGGAGCTGTTTTTT
CDR3aa: CASSSEGGLVWTGELFF
abundance: .
v_gene: TRBV7-9
d_gene: TRBD2
j_gene: TRBJ2-2

CDR3nt: TGTGCCAGCACCCAACTAGCGGGAGAGGTTGAGCAGTTCTTC
CDR3aa: CASTQLAGEVEQFF
abundance: few
v_gene: TRBV5-5
d_gene: TRBD2
j_gene: TRBJ2-1

CDR3nt: TGTGCCAGCAGTCGGGACAGGGTTAACGAGCAGTACTTC
CDR3aa: CASSRDRVNEQYF
abundance: .
v_gene: TRBV6-2/TRBV6-3
d_gene: TRBD1
j_gene: TRBJ2-7

CDR3nt: TGTGCCAGCAGCTCGCGAACAGTTCACGACACTGAAGCTTTCTTT
CDR3aa: CASSSRTVHDTEAFF
abundance: .
v_gene: TRBV11-2
d_gene: .
j_gene: TRBJ1-1

CDR3nt: TGTGCCAGTAGTCCGACTAGCGGGAGTTCCTACGAGCAGTACTTC
CDR3aa: CASSPTSGSSYEQYF
abundance: .
v_gene: TRBV19
d_gene: TRBD2
j_gene: TRBJ2-7

CDR3nt: TGTGCCAGCAGCTTGGGCGGACCCGGTGCGACCGGGATCTACGAGCAGTACTTC
CDR3aa: CASSLGGPGATGIYEQYF
abundance: many
v_gene: TRBV11-2
d_gene: .
j_gene: TRBJ2-7

CDR3nt: TGTGCCAGCAGTCACCGGGGACTAGCGGGAGGGCCGGGTACGCAGTATTTT
CDR3aa: CASSHRGLAGGPGTQYF
abundance: .
v_gene: TRBV6-6
d_gene: TRBD2
j_gene: TRBJ2-3

CDR3nt: TGTGCCAGCAGTTTGACCCTGACAGGGCTTTATGGCTACACCTTC
CDR3aa: CASSLTLTGLYGYTF
abundance: .
v_gene: TRBV27
d_gene: TRBD1
j_gene: TRBJ1-2

CDR3nt: TGTGCCACCAGCAGAGAAATACAGGGTCTGGAAGGCTACACCTTC
CDR3aa: CATSREIQGLEGYTF
abundance: .
v_gene: TRBV15
d_gene: .
j_gene: TRBJ1-2